This TCR beta chain was found in a study of OX40 agonist ivuxolimab in advanced cancers. Study-wide background: Participants averaged roughly 57 years of age (range about 23 to 80) and were roughly 80% male. Past anti-PD-1, anti-PD-L1 or anti-CTLA-4 therapy was accepted, and roughly 40% had received some. Partial responses were seen in three patients, one with hepatocellular carcinoma and two with cutaneous melanoma. Study results and limitations: Among expanded peripheral T cells, antigen specificity went undetermined.

Note on this clone: Its antigen is unknown.

The V end lost 4 bases, the J end lost 4 bases, and 17 bases lay between the germline ends. The CDR3 is 15 residues long. Looked up from germline, CDR1 is SQVTM and CDR2 is ANQGSEA. Libraries were prepared by immunoSEQ multiplex PCR; TCRdb keeps only in-frame clonotypes and omits some of them. The repertoire holds fewer than 85,000 clones, with 75% to 90% as singletons. The sequencing used CD4+ or CD8+ T cells sorted from blood, collected in a trial of the OX40 agonist ivuxolimab. This chain uses TRBV29-1 with TRBJ2-1; perhaps TRBD1 as D (6 bases). This clonotype was sampled from an adult with an advanced solid tumor such as melanoma, head and neck, liver or kidney cancer. In nucleotides, the CDR3 is TGCAGCGTTGTCGGCAGGGGTCTCTTGTACAATGAGCAGTTCTTC. This codes for CSVVGRGLLYNEQFF.